The clone carrying this TCR beta chain was observed a few times. What it binds is not known. TCRdb called the reads again in MiXCR, with one record for every CDR3 protein. The sample has 250,000 to 300,000 distinct CDR3 sequences; about 25% are singletons. The data were obtained in a study of T cell repertoires in cytomegalovirus infection. Study overall: Indicated by public TCR beta signatures were CMV infection and matching HLA type.

Study-level findings and limits: There were carriers of CMV plus the relevant HLA, and cumulative public TCR beta family frequency identified them. HLA-C-restricted CMV clonotypes gave the most frequent clonotype in two of eight donors.

This TCR was recovered from a human donor in good health (CMV status not recorded). Some clones in this sample may be carry-over from other donors' samples. The source material was PBMCs.

This chain's CDR3 is CASSLLSGTGGPGNTIYF. The CDR3 coding sequence is TGTGCCAGCAGTTTATTATCTGGGACAGGGGGCCCTGGAAACACCATATATTTT. J is TRBJ1-3 and V is TRBV27; TRBD1 agrees at 12 bases. The CDR3 consists of 18 residues. The germline V gene encodes CDR1 MNHEY and CDR2 SMNVEV (reference sequence). Germline trimming cut 1 base from V and 2 bases from J; bases unmatched to any gene: 6.